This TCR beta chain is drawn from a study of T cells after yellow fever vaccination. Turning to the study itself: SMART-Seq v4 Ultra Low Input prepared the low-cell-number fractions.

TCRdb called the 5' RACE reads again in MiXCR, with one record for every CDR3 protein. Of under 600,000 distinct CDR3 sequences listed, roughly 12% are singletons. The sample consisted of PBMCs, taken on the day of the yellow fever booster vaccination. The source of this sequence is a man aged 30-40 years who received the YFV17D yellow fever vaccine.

CDR3 DNA sequence: TGCAGTGCTAGAGATCCCCCAGCGGGAGGGAGTTTGGGGAGCACAGATACGCAGTATTTT. This sequence encodes CSARDPPAGGSLGSTDTQYF. The chain has TRBV20-1 and TRBJ2-3, with 10 positions matching TRBD2. The CDR3 is 20 residues long. V shed 0 bases, J shed 0 bases, and the junction held 15 bases outside the gene matches. The V gene's germline CDR1 is DFQATT and CDR2 SNEGSKA (reference sequence).